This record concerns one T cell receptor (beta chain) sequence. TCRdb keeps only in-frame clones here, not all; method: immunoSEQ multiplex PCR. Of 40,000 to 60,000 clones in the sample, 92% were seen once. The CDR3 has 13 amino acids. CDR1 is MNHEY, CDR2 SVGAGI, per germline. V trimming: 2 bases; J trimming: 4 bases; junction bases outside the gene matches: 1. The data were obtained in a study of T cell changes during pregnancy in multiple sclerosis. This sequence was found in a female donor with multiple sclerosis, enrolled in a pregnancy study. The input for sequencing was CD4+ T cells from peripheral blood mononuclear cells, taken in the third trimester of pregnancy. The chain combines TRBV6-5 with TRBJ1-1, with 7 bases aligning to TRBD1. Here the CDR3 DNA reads TGTGCCAGCAGTTACGACAGGGCCACTGAAGCTTTCTTT. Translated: CASSYDRATEAFF.